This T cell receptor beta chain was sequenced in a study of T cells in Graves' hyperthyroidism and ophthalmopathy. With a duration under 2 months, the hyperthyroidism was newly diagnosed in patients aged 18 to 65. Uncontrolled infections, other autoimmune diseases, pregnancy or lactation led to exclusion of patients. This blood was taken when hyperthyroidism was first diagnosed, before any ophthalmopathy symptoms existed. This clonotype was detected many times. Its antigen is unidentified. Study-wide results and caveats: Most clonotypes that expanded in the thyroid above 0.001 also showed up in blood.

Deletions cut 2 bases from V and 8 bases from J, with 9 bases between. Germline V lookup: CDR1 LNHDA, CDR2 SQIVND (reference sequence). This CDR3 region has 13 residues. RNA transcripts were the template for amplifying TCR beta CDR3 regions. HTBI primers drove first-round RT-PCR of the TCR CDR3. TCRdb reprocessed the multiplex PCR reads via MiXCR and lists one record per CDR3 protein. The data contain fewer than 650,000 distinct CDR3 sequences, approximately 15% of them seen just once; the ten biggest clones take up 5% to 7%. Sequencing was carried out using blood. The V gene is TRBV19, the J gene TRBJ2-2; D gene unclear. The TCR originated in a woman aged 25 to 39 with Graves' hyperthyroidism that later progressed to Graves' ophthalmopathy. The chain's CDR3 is CASSIRDSGELFF. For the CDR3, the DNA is TGTGCCAGTAGTATACGCGATTCTGGGGAGCTGTTTTTT.